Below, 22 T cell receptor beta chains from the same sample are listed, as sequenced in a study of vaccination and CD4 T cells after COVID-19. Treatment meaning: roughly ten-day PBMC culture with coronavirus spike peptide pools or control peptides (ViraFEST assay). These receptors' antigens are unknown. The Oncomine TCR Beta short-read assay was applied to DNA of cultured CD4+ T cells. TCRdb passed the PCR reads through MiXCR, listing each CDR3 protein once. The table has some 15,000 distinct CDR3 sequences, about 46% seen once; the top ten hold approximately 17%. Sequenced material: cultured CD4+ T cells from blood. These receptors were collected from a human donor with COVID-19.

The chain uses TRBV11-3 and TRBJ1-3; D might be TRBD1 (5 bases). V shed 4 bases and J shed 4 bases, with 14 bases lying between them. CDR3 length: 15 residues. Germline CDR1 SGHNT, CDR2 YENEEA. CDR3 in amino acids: CASSYDSRGGNTIYF. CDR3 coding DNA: TGTGCCAGCAGCTACGATTCCCGGGGCGGAAACACCATATATTTT.

The CDR3 region has the DNA TGCAGTGCTAGAAAGCCCGGGACAGGGGCACTTGAAGCTTTCTTT. It codes for CSARKPGTGALEAFF. J is TRBJ1-1 and V is TRBV20-1, with 10 bases identical to TRBD1. This CDR3 spans 15 amino acids. CDR1 is DFQATT, CDR2 SNEGSKA, per germline (reference sequence). Trimming took 2 bases from V and 7 from J; bases not matched to a gene: 10.

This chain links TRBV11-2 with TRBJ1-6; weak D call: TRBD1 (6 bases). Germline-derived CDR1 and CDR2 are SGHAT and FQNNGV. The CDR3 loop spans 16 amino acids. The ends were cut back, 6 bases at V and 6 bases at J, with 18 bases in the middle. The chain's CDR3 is CASSFDRPASNSPLHF. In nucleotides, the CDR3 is TGTGCCAGCAGTTTCGACAGGCCCGCGAGTAATTCACCCCTCCACTTT.

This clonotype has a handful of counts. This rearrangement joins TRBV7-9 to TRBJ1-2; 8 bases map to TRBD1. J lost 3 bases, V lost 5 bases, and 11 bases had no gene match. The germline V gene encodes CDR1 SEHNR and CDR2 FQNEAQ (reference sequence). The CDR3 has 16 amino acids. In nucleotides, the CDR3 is TGTGCCAGCAGCACCGGACAGGGAGTGTTCGACTATGGCTACACCTTC. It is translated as CASSTGQGVFDYGYTF. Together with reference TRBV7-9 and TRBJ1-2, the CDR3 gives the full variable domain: DTGVSQNPRHKITKRGQNVTFRCDPISEHNRLYWYRQTLGQGPEFLTYFQNEAQLEKSRLLSDRFSAERPKGSFSTLEIQRTEQGDSAMYLCASSTGQGVFDYGYTFGSGTRLTVV.

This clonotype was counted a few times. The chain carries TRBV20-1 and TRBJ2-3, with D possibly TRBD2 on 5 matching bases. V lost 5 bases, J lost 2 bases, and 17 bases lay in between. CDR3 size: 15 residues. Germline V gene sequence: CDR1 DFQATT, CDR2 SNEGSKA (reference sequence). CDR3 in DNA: TGCAGTGCTCTCGGACTCCCAAGTCCCACAGATACGCAGTATTTT. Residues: CSALGLPSPTDTQYF.

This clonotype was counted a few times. The DNA for the CDR3 is TGTGCCAGCAGTAGCTACTATAGCTCCTACGAGCAGTACTTC. Protein: CASSSYYSSYEQYF. The chain is built from TRBV6-2 or TRBV6-3 and TRBJ2-7, with D unclear. Between the trimmed V and J ends, which lost 5 bases and 0 bases, there was a span of 11 bases. The V gene's germline CDR1 is MNHEY and CDR2 SVGEGT. This CDR3 spans 14 amino acids.

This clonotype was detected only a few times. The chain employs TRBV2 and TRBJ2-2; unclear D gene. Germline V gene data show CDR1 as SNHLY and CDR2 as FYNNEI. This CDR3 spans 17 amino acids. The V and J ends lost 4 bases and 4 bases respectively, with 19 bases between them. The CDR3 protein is CASSGGRTPSTTGELFF. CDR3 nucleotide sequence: TGTGCCAGCAGTGGAGGACGGACGCCCTCGACCACCGGGGAGCTGTTTTTT.

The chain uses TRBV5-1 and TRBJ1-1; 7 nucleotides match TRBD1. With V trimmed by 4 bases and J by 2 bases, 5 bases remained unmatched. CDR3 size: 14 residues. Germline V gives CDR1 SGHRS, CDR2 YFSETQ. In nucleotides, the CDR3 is TGCGCCAGCAGCACCCAGGGGGTTAACACTGAAGCTTTCTTT. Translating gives CASSTQGVNTEAFF. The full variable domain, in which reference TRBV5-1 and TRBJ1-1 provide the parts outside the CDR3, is KAGVTQTPRYLIKTRGQQVTLSCSPISGHRSVSWYQQTPGQGLQFLFEYFSETQRNKGNFPGRFSGRQFSNSRSEMNVSTLELGDSALYLCASSTQGVNTEAFFGQGTRLTVV.

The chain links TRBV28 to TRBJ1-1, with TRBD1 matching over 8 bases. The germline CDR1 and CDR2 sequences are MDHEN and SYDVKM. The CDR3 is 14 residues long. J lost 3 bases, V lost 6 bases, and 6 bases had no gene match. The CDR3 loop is CASRAGGPYTEAFF. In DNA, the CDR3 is TGTGCCAGCAGGGCAGGGGGCCCTTACACTGAAGCTTTCTTT.

The CDR3 is CASGEGGRSPLHF. The CDR3 region has the DNA TGTGCTAGTGGTGAAGGGGGCAGGTCACCCCTCCACTTT. The V and J genes are TRBV12-5 and TRBJ1-6; TRBD1 aligns across 7 bases. Germline lookup yields CDR1 LGHNT and CDR2 FRNRAP. The CDR3 has 13 amino acids. The J segment lost 10 bases and the V segment lost 5 bases, leaving 5 bases of the junction unmatched.

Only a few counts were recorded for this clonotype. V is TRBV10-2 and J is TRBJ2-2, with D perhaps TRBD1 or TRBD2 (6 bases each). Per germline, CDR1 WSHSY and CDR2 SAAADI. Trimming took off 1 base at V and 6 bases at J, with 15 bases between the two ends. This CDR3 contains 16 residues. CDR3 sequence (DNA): TGCGCCAGCAGTGAGTGGGTAGGGGGGACGGCCGGGGAGCTGTTTTTT. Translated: CASSEWVGGTAGELFF.

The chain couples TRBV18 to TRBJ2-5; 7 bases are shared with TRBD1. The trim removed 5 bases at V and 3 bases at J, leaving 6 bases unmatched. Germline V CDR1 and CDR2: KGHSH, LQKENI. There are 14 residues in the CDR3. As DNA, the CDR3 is TGTGCCAGCTCAAGGCGGCAGGGGGAAGAGACCCAGTACTTC. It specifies CASSRRQGEETQYF.

The CDR3 sequence: CASSLGGVGQETQYF. The DNA for the CDR3 is TGTGCCAGCAGCTTAGGAGGGGTGGGGCAAGAGACCCAGTACTTC. The rearrangement joins TRBV7-2 to TRBJ2-5, with D perhaps matching TRBD1 or TRBD2 (5 bases each). The CDR3 is 15 residues long. Germline V gives CDR1 SGHTA, CDR2 FQGNSA. Trimming removed 1 base from V and 2 bases from J, with 11 bases in between.

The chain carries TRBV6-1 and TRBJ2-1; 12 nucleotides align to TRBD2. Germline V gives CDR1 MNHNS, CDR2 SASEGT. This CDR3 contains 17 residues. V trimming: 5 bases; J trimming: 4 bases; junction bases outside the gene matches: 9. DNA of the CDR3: TGTGCCAGCAGTCGTCCCTCGACTAGCGGGGGTTACAATGAGCAGTTCTTC. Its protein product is CASSRPSTSGGYNEQFF.

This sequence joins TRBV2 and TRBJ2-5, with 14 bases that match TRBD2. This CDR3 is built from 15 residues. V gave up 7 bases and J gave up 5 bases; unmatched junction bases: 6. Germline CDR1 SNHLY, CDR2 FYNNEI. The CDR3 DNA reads TGTGCCAGCACCGCGACTAGCGGGGGGGTTGAGACCCAGTACTTC. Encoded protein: CASTATSGGVETQYF.

The CDR3 DNA is TGTGCCAGCAGACCCGACAGGGCTGCTAACTATGGCTACACCTTC. The encoded protein is CASRPDRAANYGYTF. The chain links TRBV28 to TRBJ1-2, with TRBD1 matching 7 bases. V was clipped by 6 bases and J by 0 bases; unmatched bases: 7. Germline V gives CDR1 MDHEN, CDR2 SYDVKM. There are 15 residues in the CDR3.

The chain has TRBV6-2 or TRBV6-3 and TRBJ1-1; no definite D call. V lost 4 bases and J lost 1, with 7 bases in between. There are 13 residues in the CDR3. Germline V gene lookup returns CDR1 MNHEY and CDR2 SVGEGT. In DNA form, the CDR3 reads TGTGCCAGCAGTTTGGCCGGGAACACTGAAGCTTTCTTT. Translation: CASSLAGNTEAFF.

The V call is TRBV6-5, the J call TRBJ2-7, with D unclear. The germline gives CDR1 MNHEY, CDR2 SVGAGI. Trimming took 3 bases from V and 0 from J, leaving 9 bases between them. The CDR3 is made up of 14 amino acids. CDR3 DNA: TGTGCCAGCAGTTATCTTCCTAGCTCCTACGAGCAGTACTTC. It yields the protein CASSYLPSSYEQYF.

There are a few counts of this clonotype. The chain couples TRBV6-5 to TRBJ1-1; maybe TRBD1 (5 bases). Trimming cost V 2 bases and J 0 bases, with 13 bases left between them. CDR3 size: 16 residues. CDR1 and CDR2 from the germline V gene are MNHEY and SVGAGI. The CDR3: CASSYGRGKMNTEAFF. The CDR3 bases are TGTGCCAGCAGTTACGGTCGGGGCAAGATGAACACTGAAGCTTTCTTT.

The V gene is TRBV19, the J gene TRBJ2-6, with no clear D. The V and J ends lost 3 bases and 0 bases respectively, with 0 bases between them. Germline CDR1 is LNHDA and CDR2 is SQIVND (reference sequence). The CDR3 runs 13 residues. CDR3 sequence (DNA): TGTGCCAGTAGTATCTCTGGGGCCAACGTCCTGACTTTC. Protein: CASSISGANVLTF.

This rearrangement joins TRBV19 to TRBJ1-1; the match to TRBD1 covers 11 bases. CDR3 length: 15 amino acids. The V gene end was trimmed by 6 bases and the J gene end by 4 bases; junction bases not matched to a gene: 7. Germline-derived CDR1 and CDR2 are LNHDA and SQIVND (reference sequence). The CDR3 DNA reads TGTGCCAGTAGCGACATTGGGACAGGGGGCACTGAAGCTTTCTTT. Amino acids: CASSDIGTGGTEAFF. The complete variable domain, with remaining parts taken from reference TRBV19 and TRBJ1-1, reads DGGITQSPKYLFRKEGQNVTLSCEQNLNHDAMYWYRQDPGQGLRLIYYSQIVNDFQKGDIAEGYSVSREKKESFPLTVTSAQKNPTAFYLCASSDIGTGGTEAFFGQGTRLTVV.

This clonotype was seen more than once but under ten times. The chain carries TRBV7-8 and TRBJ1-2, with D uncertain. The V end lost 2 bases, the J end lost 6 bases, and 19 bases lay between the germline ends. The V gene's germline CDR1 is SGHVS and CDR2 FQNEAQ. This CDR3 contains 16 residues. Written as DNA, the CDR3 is TGTGCCAGCAGCTTAAGGGCTTCCGCCGGATCGGATGGCTACACCTTC. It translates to CASSLRASAGSDGYTF.